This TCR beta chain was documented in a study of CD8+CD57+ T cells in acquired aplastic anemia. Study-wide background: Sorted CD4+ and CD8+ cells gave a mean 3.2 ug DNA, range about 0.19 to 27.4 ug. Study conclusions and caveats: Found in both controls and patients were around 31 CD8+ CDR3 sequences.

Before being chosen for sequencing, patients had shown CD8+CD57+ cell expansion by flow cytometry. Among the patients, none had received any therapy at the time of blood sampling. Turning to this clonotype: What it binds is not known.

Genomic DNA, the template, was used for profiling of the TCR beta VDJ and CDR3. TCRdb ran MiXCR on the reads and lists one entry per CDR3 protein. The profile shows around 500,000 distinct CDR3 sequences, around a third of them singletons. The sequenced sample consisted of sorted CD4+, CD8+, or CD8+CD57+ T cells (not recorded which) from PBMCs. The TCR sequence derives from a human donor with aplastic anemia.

CDR3: CASSYMGAAGELFF. The DNA for the CDR3 is TGTGCCAGCAGTTACATGGGGGCGGCCGGGGAGCTGTTTTTT. The V and J genes are TRBV6-2 or TRBV6-3 and TRBJ2-2; TRBD1 might be the D (6 bases). CDR3 length: 14 residues. V lost 2 bases and J 6 bases, leaving 10 bases between the germline ends. Germline V gene sequence: CDR1 MNHEY, CDR2 SVGEGT.